This is a list of T cell receptor beta chains from one sample in a study of CD4+ T cells in melanoma. The protocol was immunoSEQ multiplex PCR, while the TCRdb copy is restricted to in-frame clones and leaves out a portion. Of 9,500 to 11,000 clones listed, over 60% were seen once; the top ten hold more than 20%. Sequencing was performed on cells from a culture (not recorded whether cultured in vitro). The receptors shown here come from a human donor with melanoma. The CDR3 runs from the conserved cysteine through the conserved F or W. D genes are given only for firm matches. The size field is filled for only some rows; it gives once, few, many or a size class.

CDR3aa,CDR3nt,abundance,d_gene,j_gene,v_gene
CASSELIAGGGTDTQYF,TGTGCCAGCAGTGAACTAATAGCGGGGGGCGGCACAGATACGCAGTATTTT,.,TRBD2,TRBJ2-3,TRBV6-1
CASSPQLESYEQYF,TGTGCCAGCAGTCCCCAGCTGGAATCCTACGAGCAGTACTTC,.,.,TRBJ2-7,TRBV6-5
CASSFPAASTYEQYF,TGTGCCAGCAGCTTTCCCGCAGCTTCTACCTACGAGCAGTACTTC,.,.,TRBJ2-7,TRBV11-2
CAIRFGQGNSPLHF,TGTGCCATCAGATTCGGACAGGGAAATTCACCCCTCCACTTT,.,TRBD1,TRBJ1-6,TRBV10-3
CASSQVISGPSNEKLFF,TGCGCCAGCAGCCAAGTAATTTCCGGGCCTTCTAATGAAAAACTGTTTTTT,once,.,TRBJ1-4,TRBV4-1
CASSLYTGSSGNTIYF,TGTGCCAGCAGCTTATACACAGGGAGCTCTGGAAACACCATATATTTT,.,.,TRBJ1-3,TRBV11-2
CASSVLRTDSANYGYTF,TGTGCCAGTAGTGTATTGAGGACAGACTCCGCTAACTATGGCTACACCTTC,once,.,TRBJ1-2,TRBV19
CASSENRNLGEKLFF,TGTGCCAGCAGTGAAAACAGGAATCTTGGGGAAAAACTGTTTTTT,few,.,TRBJ1-4,TRBV6-1
CASISQGTNQPQHF,TGTGCCAGCATTAGCCAGGGGACCAATCAGCCCCAGCATTTT,.,.,TRBJ1-5,TRBV28
CASSYDRGNGGQYF,TGTGCCAGCAGTTACGACAGGGGGAATGGTGGGCAGTACTTC,.,TRBD1,TRBJ2-7,TRBV6-5
CASSPRGRGYNSPLHF,TGTGCCAGCAGCCCCCGGGGTCGGGGCTACAATTCACCCCTCCACTTT,.,.,TRBJ1-6,TRBV11-2
CASGRDRVSPLHF,TGTGCCAGCGGTAGGGACAGGGTTTCACCCCTCCACTTT,.,TRBD1,TRBJ1-6,TRBV6-6
CASSYSGFSYEQYF,TGTGCCAGCAGTTACTCTGGGTTTTCCTACGAGCAGTACTTC,.,.,TRBJ2-7,TRBV6-6
CASSLGGFTGELFF,TGCGCCAGCAGCTTAGGGGGTTTTACCGGGGAGCTGTTTTTT,.,.,TRBJ2-2,TRBV5-1
CASSTWILSFSETQYF,TGTGCCAGCAGCACGTGGATTCTTTCTTTCTCTGAGACCCAGTACTTC,.,.,TRBJ2-5,TRBV3-1/TRBV3-2
CASSFRQGRGYTF,TGTGCCAGCAGTTTCCGACAGGGCCGAGGCTACACCTTC,.,TRBD1,TRBJ1-2,TRBV27
CASSEWGLLYSGNTIYF,TGTGCCAGCAGTGAGTGGGGACTGCTTTACTCTGGAAACACCATATATTTT,once,.,TRBJ1-3,TRBV28
CASNAGQGPQETQYF,TGTGCCAGCAACGCTGGACAGGGGCCCCAAGAGACCCAGTACTTC,.,TRBD1,TRBJ2-5,TRBV5-6
CASTPGQGLLFGGYTF,TGTGCCAGCACACCGGGACAGGGGTTACTCTTTGGTGGCTACACCTTC,.,TRBD1,TRBJ1-2,TRBV6-6
CASSITGAFSNQPQHF,TGTGCCAGTAGTATAACGGGGGCGTTTAGCAATCAGCCCCAGCATTTT,.,.,TRBJ1-5,TRBV19
CASSDGTGRHEKLFF,TGTGCCAGCAGCGACGGGACAGGGAGGCATGAAAAACTGTTTTTT,.,TRBD1,TRBJ1-4,TRBV9
CASSLSQGYGYTF,TGTGCCAGCAGTTTATCGCAGGGCTATGGCTACACCTTC,.,.,TRBJ1-2,TRBV27
CASSLGGTSEQFF,TGTGCCAGCAGTTTAGGAGGGACGAGTGAGCAGTTCTTC,.,.,TRBJ2-1,TRBV12-3/TRBV12-4
CASSLLSGGITEAFF,TGTGCCAGCAGCCTCTTATCCGGAGGGATCACTGAAGCTTTCTTT,.,.,TRBJ1-1,TRBV14
CAITYRDRQYSNQPQHF,TGTGCCATCACCTACAGGGACAGACAATATAGCAATCAGCCCCAGCATTTT,.,TRBD1,TRBJ1-5,TRBV10-3
CASSEWGLAGIEIQPQHF,TGTGCCAGCAGTGAATGGGGTCTAGCTGGGATTGAAATCCAGCCCCAGCATTTT,.,.,TRBJ1-5,TRBV6-1
CASSLLGGLSGANVLTF,TGCGCCAGCAGCTTGTTGGGCGGTCTCTCTGGGGCCAACGTCCTGACTTTC,.,.,TRBJ2-6,TRBV5-1
CASSLLGADTQYF,TGTGCCAGCAGCTTACTCGGTGCAGATACGCAGTATTTT,.,.,TRBJ2-3,TRBV7-3
CASSLGSGREQYF,TGCGCCAGCAGCTTAGGTTCGGGTCGAGAGCAGTACTTC,.,.,TRBJ2-7,TRBV5-1
CASSRSGLPRTLAKNIQYF,TGTGCCAGCAGCCGGTCGGGACTTCCAAGGACCTTAGCCAAAAACATTCAGTACTTC,.,.,TRBJ2-4,TRBV6-2/TRBV6-3
CASSPLGLSDLDF,TGCGCCAGCAGCCCGTTAGGACTCTCAGATCTGGACTTC,.,.,TRBJ2-7,TRBV5-1
CASSLRGFIYTEAFF,TGTGCCAGCAGCCTTAGGGGCTTTATTTACACTGAAGCTTTCTTT,.,.,TRBJ1-1,TRBV5-4
CASSRGSGGIQYF,TGTGCCAGTAGTAGGGGGTCAGGAGGCATTCAGTACTTC,.,.,TRBJ2-4,TRBV19
CAWSLWSGNQPQHF,TGTGCCTGGAGCCTATGGTCGGGCAATCAGCCCCAGCATTTT,once,.,TRBJ1-5,TRBV30
CASSFTSNEQYF,TGCGCCAGCAGCTTCACTAGTAACGAGCAGTACTTC,.,.,TRBJ2-7,TRBV5-1
CASSLTGQGSYGYTF,TGTGCCAGCAGCTTGACGGGACAGGGTTCCTATGGCTACACCTTC,.,TRBD1,TRBJ1-2,TRBV5-5
CASRGDYRSDQPQHF,TGTGCCAGCAGGGGGGACTACCGATCCGATCAGCCCCAGCATTTT,.,.,TRBJ1-5,TRBV6-5
CASSLSGGSYGYTF,TGCGCCAGCAGCTTGTCAGGAGGGTCCTATGGCTACACCTTC,.,.,TRBJ1-2,TRBV5-1
CASRSLHGEQSEKLFF,TGTGCCAGTAGGAGCCTTCATGGGGAGCAAAGTGAAAAACTGTTTTTT,few,.,TRBJ1-4,TRBV19
CASSVGDYSNQPQHF,TGTGCCAGCAGTGTGGGAGATTATAGCAATCAGCCCCAGCATTTT,.,.,TRBJ1-5,TRBV2